Sequencing of this T cell receptor (beta chain) was carried out in a study of CD8+ T cells in alopecia areata. For the study at large: Patients received oral tofacitinib, 5 to 10 mg twice daily, for moderate-to-severe alopecia areata.

Sequencing used cDNA as its template, made by extracting RNA and reverse transcribing it. Measured with immunoSEQ multiplex PCR; TCRdb has only the in-frame clones, and not every one. The table records about 200,000 clones, roughly two fifths of them present only once. V lost 7 bases to trimming and J lost 2 bases, with 12 bases between them. From germline, CDR1 is WSHSY and CDR2 SAAADI. The CDR3 length is 14 residues. Study-wide findings and caveats: Affected scalp, especially in alopecia totalis/universalis, had a higher clonality than normal scalp did. Many expanded lesional clones stayed in scalp and blood while on tofacitinib.

Indicated treatment: oral pan-JAK inhibitor, 5-10 mg twice daily. Alopecia areata patients had lesional scalp punch biopsies and peripheral blood taken from them. Only a few counts were recorded for this clone. Antigen: not known. The specimen was CD4+ T cells sorted from blood, collected around week 30, from a patient treated with tofacitinib. The sequence was obtained from a human donor with alopecia areata. The chain has TRBV10-2 and TRBJ2-1; a possible D gene is TRBD2 (5 bases). The CDR3: CASTDVGAYNEQFF. The CDR3 bases are TGCGCCAGCACCGACGTCGGGGCCTACAATGAGCAGTTCTTC.